The 20 T cell receptor beta chains below were found in one sample sequenced in a study of cytomegalovirus exposure and HLA in healthy donors. PCR amplification relied on 60 Vbeta primers (plus 13 Jbeta primers). Using immunoSEQ multiplex PCR, the repertoire was profiled, and TCRdb retains in-frame clones only, with some absent. The data show some 100,000 clones, roughly 74% seen once. Sequenced: PBMCs. These receptors were obtained from a woman in her sixties or seventies in good health and CMV-seropositive.

CDR3: CASSSPVVVARRDEQYF. As DNA, the CDR3 is TGTGCCAGCAGCTCCCCTGTAGTAGTAGCTAGGAGAGATGAGCAGTACTTC. The chain joins TRBV11-2 to TRBJ2-7; no reliable D call. Looked up from germline, CDR1 is SGHAT and CDR2 is FQNNGV. The CDR3 runs 17 residues. Trimming took off 4 bases at V and 7 bases at J, with 26 bases between the two ends. Full variable domain (rest looked up from reference TRBV11-2 and TRBJ2-7): EAGVAQSPRYKIIEKRQSVAFWCNPISGHATLYWYQQILGQGPKLLIQFQNNGVVDDSQLPKDRFSAERLKGVDSTLKIQPAKLEDSAVYLCASSSPVVVARRDEQYFGPGTRLTVT.

V is TRBV5-4 and J is TRBJ2-1; a weak D match, TRBD2 (6 bases). CDR3 length equals 15 residues. The germline gives CDR1 SGHNT, CDR2 YYREEE (reference sequence). With 1 base removed from V and 9 bases from J, the gap between germline ends came to 17 bases. The CDR3 loop is CASSLTKDLAVEQFF. The CDR3 nucleotides read TGTGCCAGCAGCTTGACGAAGGACTTAGCGGTTGAGCAGTTCTTC. The whole variable domain, filled in from reference TRBV5-4 and TRBJ2-1, reads ETGVTQSPTHLIKTRGQQVTLRCSSQSGHNTVSWYQQALGQGPQFIFQYYREEENGRGNFPPRFSGLQFPNYSSELNVNALELDDSALYLCASSLTKDLAVEQFFGPGTRLTVL.

The chain links TRBV7-8 to TRBJ2-2; 9 positions agree with TRBD1. The V gene's germline CDR1 is SGHVS and CDR2 FQNEAQ. V shed 2 bases and J 5 bases; nucleotides not matched to a gene: 3. This CDR3 region has 15 residues. The CDR3, as DNA: TGTGCCAGCAGCTTATGGACAGGGGAGACCGGGGAGCTGTTTTTT. Amino acids: CASSLWTGETGELFF.

The V gene is TRBV5-1, the J gene TRBJ2-7; D might be TRBD1 (6 bases). The CDR3 covers 13 residues. Looked up from germline, CDR1 is SGHRS and CDR2 is YFSETQ. The germline V and J ends were trimmed by 3 bases and 4 bases, with 11 bases remaining between them. The CDR3 here is CASSSGTSYEQYF. CDR3 sequence (DNA): TGCGCCAGCAGCTCCGGGACAAGTTACGAGCAGTACTTC.

V gene TRBV11-3 combines with J gene TRBJ2-7; D not certain. The V gene's germline CDR1 is SGHNT and CDR2 YENEEA. The V and J ends lost 2 bases and 2 bases respectively, with 19 bases between them. This CDR3 is built from 17 residues. The CDR3 nucleotides read TGTGCCAGCAGCTTAAAAGTAGAACTTCTGGGCCCCTACGAGCAGTACTTC. Translated, it gives CASSLKVELLGPYEQYF.

J is TRBJ2-7 and V is TRBV5-1; 10 bases line up with TRBD1. The CDR3 extends over 15 amino acids. V dropped 3 bases and J dropped 4; count of bases not matched to a gene: 7. Germline lookup yields CDR1 SGHRS and CDR2 YFSETQ. CDR3 protein: CASSWTGGTVYEQYF. Here the CDR3 DNA reads TGCGCCAGCAGCTGGACAGGGGGAACCGTATACGAGCAGTACTTC.

V is TRBV19 and J is TRBJ2-5, with D perhaps TRBD1 (5 bases). The V gene lost 3 bases and the J gene lost 1 base, with 15 bases spanning the gap. This CDR3 is built from 16 residues. Germline values: CDR1 LNHDA, CDR2 SQIVND (reference sequence). CDR3 in DNA: TGTGCCAGTAGTATGGTTGGGCAGGGCCTCCAAGAGACCCAGTACTTC. It specifies CASSMVGQGLQETQYF.

The chain employs TRBV25-1 and TRBJ2-2; D is possibly TRBD2 (5 bases). CDR1 is MGHDK, CDR2 SYGVNS, per germline. The ends were cut back, 0 bases at V and 5 bases at J, with 7 bases in the middle. The CDR3 loop spans 14 amino acids. Written as DNA, the CDR3 is TGTGCCAGCAGTGAATATGAGGGTACCGGGGAGCTGTTTTTT. This codes for CASSEYEGTGELFF.

The table lists this clone with a few counts. Relative to the germline gene, one junction end is altered; a read error may explain this. The V gene is TRBV5-1, the J gene TRBJ2-7; 10 nucleotides align to TRBD1. The CDR3 spans 15 residues. Germline V gene lookup returns CDR1 SGHRS and CDR2 YFSETQ. The CDR3 protein is CASSFSGTGDYEQYF. The CDR3 DNA reads as TGTGCCAGCAGCTTCTCCGGGACAGGGGACTACGAGCAGTACTTC.

The rearrangement links TRBV10-1 to TRBJ2-6; no clear D. This CDR3 is 13 amino acids long. Germline CDR1 is WNHNN and CDR2 is SYGVQD (reference sequence). Trimming pared 8 bases from V and 0 bases from J, leaving 5 bases between. The CDR3 sequence is CASSRSGANVLTF. CDR3 coding DNA: TGCGCCAGCTCCCGCTCTGGGGCCAACGTCCTGACTTTC.

This rearrangement joins TRBV4-3 to TRBJ1-3; tentative D call: TRBD1 (5 bases). V dropped 0 bases and J dropped 8 bases, with 14 bases sitting between them. The CDR3 is made up of 15 amino acids. Per germline, CDR1 LGHNA and CDR2 YSLEER. CDR3 coding DNA: TGCGCCAGCAGCCAAGATGCGCAGGGCCCAGACACCATATATTTT. It is translated as CASSQDAQGPDTIYF.

A few counts support this clone. The chain recombines TRBV7-2 with TRBJ2-1; D remains ambiguous. Germline loops: CDR1 SGHTA, CDR2 FQGNSA. CDR3 length equals 11 residues. Deletions cut 5 bases from V and 8 bases from J, with 7 bases between. The CDR3 DNA is TGTGCCAGCAGCCTCGAGGATGAGCAGTTCTTC. Its translation: CASSLEDEQFF.

Note on this clone: Other DNA sequences in the same sample also yield this CDR3. The chain carries TRBV9 and TRBJ1-3; D call uncertain. The V end was cut by 2 bases, the J end by 0 bases, with 6 bases between. The CDR3 is made up of 14 amino acids. The germline V gene encodes CDR1 SGDLS and CDR2 YYNGEE. This CDR3 reads CASSVAGSGNTIYF. DNA of the CDR3: TGTGCCAGCAGCGTGGCAGGCTCTGGAAACACCATATATTTT.

In its sample, this clone was seen a few times. The rearrangement uses TRBV5-1 and TRBJ1-2; TRBD1 might be the D (5 bases). Germline V gene data show CDR1 as SGHRS and CDR2 as YFSETQ. The CDR3 is 14 amino acids. Trimming removed 5 bases from V and 2 bases from J, with 13 bases in between. The CDR3 DNA reads as TGCGCCAGCAGGCTCACAGGAGTCAACTATGGCTACACCTTC. It encodes CASRLTGVNYGYTF. The full variable domain, in which reference TRBV5-1 and TRBJ1-2 provide the parts outside the CDR3, is KAGVTQTPRYLIKTRGQQVTLSCSPISGHRSVSWYQQTPGQGLQFLFEYFSETQRNKGNFPGRFSGRQFSNSRSEMNVSTLELGDSALYLCASRLTGVNYGYTFGSGTRLTVV.

V and J are TRBV14 and TRBJ1-2; D is perhaps TRBD1 (5 bases). Germline assignment: CDR1 SGHDN and CDR2 FVKESK. V lost 1 base and J lost 4, with 7 bases in between. CDR3 length: 13 amino acids. The CDR3 region is CASSQGQIYGYTF. CDR3 sequence (DNA): TGTGCCAGCAGCCAAGGACAGATCTATGGCTACACCTTC.

The chain links TRBV28 to TRBJ1-2; D is undetermined. Germline loops: CDR1 MDHEN, CDR2 SYDVKM. The CDR3 is made up of 13 amino acids. The germline V and J ends were trimmed by 4 bases and 6 bases, with 12 bases remaining between them. The CDR3 is CASSSYNADGYTF. As DNA, the CDR3 is TGTGCCAGCAGTTCCTATAATGCCGATGGCTACACCTTC.

The J gene is TRBJ2-3, the V gene TRBV4-1; D gene uncertain. The germline V gene encodes CDR1 MGHRA and CDR2 YSYEKL. Trimming took off 0 bases at V and 6 bases at J, with 7 bases between the two ends. CDR3 length equals 13 residues. The CDR3 here is CASSQDRRDTQYF. The CDR3, as DNA: TGCGCCAGCAGCCAAGATCGTCGGGATACGCAGTATTTT.

The rearrangement joins TRBV11-2 to TRBJ2-7; 11 bases match TRBD1. The CDR3 consists of 15 residues. The germline V gene has CDR1 SGHAT and CDR2 FQNNGV. V shed 7 bases and J 3 bases; nucleotides not matched to a gene: 8. Written as DNA, the CDR3 is TGTGCCAGCACCCCAGGACAGGGGGCCTACTACGAGCAGTACTTC. Residues: CASTPGQGAYYEQYF. Supplemented by reference TRBV11-2 and TRBJ2-7, the full variable domain reads EAGVAQSPRYKIIEKRQSVAFWCNPISGHATLYWYQQILGQGPKLLIQFQNNGVVDDSQLPKDRFSAERLKGVDSTLKIQPAKLEDSAVYLCASTPGQGAYYEQYFGPGTRLTVT.

CDR3 bases: TGTGCCATCAGTGAGTCGATGCAGCGTCCACGGTACGAGCAGTACTTC. Its protein is CAISESMQRPRYEQYF. The chain couples TRBV10-3 to TRBJ2-7, with D unclear. Germline assignment: CDR1 ENHRY and CDR2 SYGVKD. Trimming took off 0 bases at V and 4 bases at J, with 16 bases between the two ends. The length of the CDR3 is 16 residues.

This chain joins TRBV7-6 and TRBJ2-7, with D possibly matching TRBD2 (6 bases). Germline V lookup: CDR1 SGHVS, CDR2 FNYEAQ. V shed 2 bases and J shed 6 bases, with 17 bases lying between them. This CDR3 region has 15 residues. In nucleotides, the CDR3 is TGTGCCAGCAGCTTATATGCGACTAGTCCGGGCGAGCAGTACTTC. Translation gives CASSLYATSPGEQYF. The complete variable domain, with remaining parts taken from reference TRBV7-6 and TRBJ2-7, reads GAGVSQSPRYKVTKRGQDVALRCDPISGHVSLYWYRQALGQGPEFLTYFNYEAQQDKSGLPNDRFSAERPEGSISTLTIQRTEQRDSAMYRCASSLYATSPGEQYFGPGTRLTVT.